The rows below give T cell receptor beta chains drawn from one sample of a study of shared clonotypes between healthy human individuals. Profiling relied on immunoSEQ multiplex PCR, and the TCRdb table lists in-frame clones only, not all of them. Of some 2.1 million clones in the sample, about 93% are singletons; the top ten hold under 2%. Sequencing used naive CD8+ T cells from PBMCs. These receptors all stem from a man aged 18 to 30 in good health. Some clones in this sample may be carry-over from other donors' samples. Both conserved end residues are part of each CDR3. D genes are given only for firm matches. The size of a clone is reported for some rows only, either as once, few or many, or as a class for expanded clones.

TRBJ2-7,TRBV27,15,TRBD1,.,TGTGCCAGCAGTCATATGGGACAGGGGGTCTACGAGCAGTACTTC,CASSHMGQGVYEQYF
TRBJ1-1,TRBV7-8,13,TRBD1,once,TGTGCCAGCAGCCAAACAGGGGAGGGGGAAGCTTTCTTT,CASSQTGEGEAFF
TRBJ1-1,TRBV27,14,TRBD1,.,TGTGCCAGCAGTAGGACAGGGGTGAGCACTGAAGCTTTCTTT,CASSRTGVSTEAFF
TRBJ1-2,TRBV28,12,.,.,TGTGCCAGCAGTTTCGGTTTCTATGGCTACACCTTC,CASSFGFYGYTF
TRBJ1-5,TRBV28,14,.,.,TGTGCCAGCACCCCCTTGGGGGGGAATCAGCCCCAGCATTTT,CASTPLGGNQPQHF
TRBJ2-1,TRBV7-9,15,.,.,TGTGCCAGCAGCCATGACTCCCACTCCTACAATGAGCAGTTCTTC,CASSHDSHSYNEQFF
TRBJ1-3,TRBV6-1,15,.,once,TGTGCCAGCATATTACTGTTCGACTCTGGAAACACCATATATTTT,CASILLFDSGNTIYF
TRBJ1-4,TRBV19,16,.,.,TGTGCCAGTAGTCCCCGGGAAGGGGCCATTAATGAAAAACTGTTTTTT,CASSPREGAINEKLFF
TRBJ2-2,TRBV7-6,15,TRBD1,once,TGTGCCAGCAGCTCATACGGGGACAGGGCCGGGGAGCTGTTTTTT,CASSSYGDRAGELFF
TRBJ2-7,TRBV28,17,.,.,TGTGCCAGCACTGCACCCTCAGGGGCGAACTTGGGGGGCGAGCAGTACTTC,CASTAPSGANLGGEQYF
TRBJ1-1,TRBV19,14,.,few,TGTGCCAGTAGGGTCCGGGACACAAACACTGAAGCTTTCTTT,CASRVRDTNTEAFF
TRBJ2-6,TRBV4-1,18,TRBD1,.,TGCGCCAGCAGCCAAGTACAGGGGATTTTCTCTGGGGCCAACGTCCTGACTTTC,CASSQVQGIFSGANVLTF
TRBJ2-6,TRBV2,18,TRBD1,.,TGTGCCAGCGGGAACCCCGGGACAGGGGAAGGTGGGGCCAACGTCCTGACTTTC,CASGNPGTGEGGANVLTF
TRBJ2-1,TRBV6-1,15,.,.,TGTGCCACCGCAGCTCCTAGCGCACTCTACAATGAGCAGTTCTTC,CATAAPSALYNEQFF
TRBJ2-3,TRBV7-6,15,TRBD1,.,TGTGCCAGCAGCTTTGACAGGGGGGAAGTGGATACGCAGTATTTT,CASSFDRGEVDTQYF
TRBJ1-1,TRBV25-1,13,.,.,TGTGCCAGCAAAGGGTTAGGCTCGAGTGAAGCTTTCTTT,CASKGLGSSEAFF
TRBJ2-7,TRBV27,16,TRBD2,.,TGTGCCAGCAGTCCCAGTAGCGGGGCTAGATCCTACGAGCAGTACTTC,CASSPSSGARSYEQYF
TRBJ2-7,TRBV28,10,.,.,TGTGCCAGCAGTCTCGCCGAGCAGTACTTC,CASSLAEQYF
TRBJ2-7,TRBV4-3,14,.,.,TGCGCCAGCAGCCAAGACTCGGGCCACTACGAGCAGTACTTC,CASSQDSGHYEQYF
TRBJ1-1,TRBV6-6,13,.,.,TGTGCCAGCGGTCTAGGAAAAAACACTGAAGCTTTCTTT,CASGLGKNTEAFF